Listed here are 27 T cell receptor beta chains from one sample, sequenced in a study of T cell responses to AZD1222 COVID-19 vaccine. TCRdb's table, derived via immunoSEQ multiplex PCR, lists solely in-frame clones and lacks some. The sample records 180,000 or so clones, around 94% being singletons. The sequences come from peripheral blood, collected on day 0 of AZD1222 vaccination. The receptors were gathered from an adult in good health.

The chain links TRBV27 to TRBJ2-1; the D is unclear. Looked up from germline, CDR1 is MNHEY and CDR2 is SMNVEV (reference sequence). V lost 0 bases and J 7 bases, leaving 4 bases between the germline ends. The CDR3 covers 12 residues. This CDR3 reads CASSLSGNEQFF. The CDR3 DNA reads TGTGCCAGCAGTTTATCAGGGAATGAGCAGTTCTTC.

This clone was detected only once. V and J are TRBV2 and TRBJ2-7; D is ambiguous. Germline values: CDR1 SNHLY, CDR2 FYNNEI. This CDR3 contains 11 residues. V was clipped by 5 bases and J by 4 bases, with 6 bases between them. CDR3 sequence: CASSTGYEQYF. The CDR3 nucleotides read TGTGCCAGCAGTACTGGGTACGAGCAGTACTTC.

Notes on this clone: This sample includes further DNA sequences coding for the same CDR3. This chain uses TRBV6-5 with TRBJ1-1; D not resolved. The CDR3 is 13 amino acids. Germline V gene data show CDR1 as MNHEY and CDR2 as SVGAGI. V dropped 4 bases and J dropped 2 bases, with 8 bases sitting between them. The CDR3 nucleotides are TGTGCCAGCAGTTCGAACTTAAACACTGAAGCTTTCTTT. Translating it yields CASSSNLNTEAFF.

V usage is TRBV5-5 and J usage is TRBJ2-1; D is ambiguous. The CDR3 extends over 14 amino acids. V lost 1 base and J 4 bases, leaving 9 bases between the germline ends. CDR1 and CDR2 from the germline V gene are SGHKS and YYEKEE (reference sequence). Here the CDR3 reads CASSLFGPYNEQFF. DNA for the CDR3: TGTGCCAGCAGCTTGTTCGGGCCTTACAATGAGCAGTTCTTC. Full variable domain (rest looked up from reference TRBV5-5 and TRBJ2-1): DAGVTQSPTHLIKTRGQQVTLRCSPISGHKSVSWYQQVLGQGPQFIFQYYEKEERGRGNFPDRFSARQFPNYSSELNVNALLLGDSALYLCASSLFGPYNEQFFGPGTRLTVL.

This clone came up once. The rearrangement joins TRBV9 to TRBJ1-3; TRBD1 aligns across 7 bases. V lost 3 bases and J lost 1; bases outside the gene matches: 1. From germline, CDR1 is SGDLS and CDR2 YYNGEE. CDR3 length: 14 amino acids. DNA for the CDR3: TGTGCCAGCAGCGCGACAGGGTCTGGAAACACCATATATTTT. It specifies CASSATGSGNTIYF.

The chain joins TRBV9 to TRBJ2-3, with unresolved D. The CDR3 runs 16 residues. CDR1 is SGDLS and CDR2 is YYNGEE in the germline V gene. The V and J ends lost 0 bases and 1 base respectively, with 12 bases between them. As DNA, the CDR3 is TGTGCCAGCAGCGTAGCTCGTACCGGCGGCACAGATACGCAGTATTTT. Translated, it gives CASSVARTGGTDTQYF.

The DNA of the CDR3 is TGCGCCAGCAGCTTGGCCGGGGCAGGCGCCTACGAGCAGTACTTC. It is translated as CASSLAGAGAYEQYF. V is TRBV5-1 and J is TRBJ2-7; D is perhaps TRBD1 or TRBD2 (5 bases each). The V and J ends lost 0 bases and 2 bases respectively, with 12 bases between them. CDR1 is SGHRS, CDR2 YFSETQ, per germline. The CDR3 totals 15 residues.

The chain employs TRBV3-1 (or the pseudogene TRBV3-2) and TRBJ2-2; D unresolved. Germline CDR1 LGHDT, CDR2 YNNKEL (reference sequence). The CDR3 length is 17 residues. The ends were cut back, 0 bases at V and 6 bases at J, with 17 bases in the middle. In DNA form, the CDR3 reads TGTGCCAGCAGCCAAGACGTTGTGGTGGTCGGAGCCGGGGAGCTGTTTTTT. This encodes CASSQDVVVVGAGELFF.

Concerning this clone itself: This same CDR3 is encoded by further DNA sequences in the sample. The chain couples TRBV6-5 to TRBJ2-1, with D unclear. Germline V gives CDR1 MNHEY, CDR2 SVGAGI. Trimming stripped 0 bases from V and 7 bases from J, with 1 base between. This CDR3 spans 11 amino acids. This CDR3 reads CASSYSNEQFF. The CDR3 DNA follows: TGTGCCAGCAGTTACTCGAATGAGCAGTTCTTC.

The CDR3 coding sequence is TGTGCCAGCAGCTTAGAGGTTGGGGGAACTGAAGCTTTCTTT. Its protein is CASSLEVGGTEAFF. The V gene is TRBV11-2, the J gene TRBJ1-1; maybe TRBD1 (5 bases). V lost 0 bases, J lost 5 bases, and 10 bases lay in between. This CDR3 is built from 14 residues. Germline CDR1 SGHAT, CDR2 FQNNGV. The whole variable domain, remainder taken from reference TRBV11-2 and TRBJ1-1, is EAGVAQSPRYKIIEKRQSVAFWCNPISGHATLYWYQQILGQGPKLLIQFQNNGVVDDSQLPKDRFSAERLKGVDSTLKIQPAKLEDSAVYLCASSLEVGGTEAFFGQGTRLTVV.

The chain recombines TRBV19 with TRBJ1-5, with D unresolved. Germline lookup yields CDR1 LNHDA and CDR2 SQIVND (reference sequence). There are 15 residues in the CDR3. V was cut by 3 bases and J by 4 bases, with 13 bases left in between. The CDR3 region has the DNA TGTGCCAGTAGTATCTACAGCCCGACGAATCAGCCCCAGCATTTT. Translated: CASSIYSPTNQPQHF.

This rearrangement joins TRBV9 to TRBJ1-1; D gene ambiguous. The CDR3 has 13 amino acids. The ends were cut back, 3 bases at V and 6 bases at J, with 12 bases in the middle. CDR1 is SGDLS and CDR2 is YYNGEE in the germline V gene. CDR3 residues: CASSEPYSSEAFF. The CDR3 bases are TGTGCCAGCAGCGAACCGTACAGCTCTGAAGCTTTCTTT. Combining the CDR3 with reference TRBV9 and TRBJ1-1 gives the whole variable domain DSGVTQTPKHLITATGQRVTLRCSPRSGDLSVYWYQQSLDQGLQFLIQYYNGEERAKGNILERFSAQQFPDLHSELNLSSLELGDSALYFCASSEPYSSEAFFGQGTRLTVV.

The J gene is TRBJ2-6, the V gene TRBV29-1; D might be TRBD2 (6 bases). The V gene's germline CDR1 is SQVTM and CDR2 ANQGSEA. Trimming took off 0 bases at V and 1 base at J, with 16 bases between the two ends. The CDR3 sequence is 18 residues long. CDR3 DNA: TGCAGCGTTGAAGATCCGGCCGGGAGTTCATCTGGGGCCAACGTCCTGACTTTC. Translating gives CSVEDPAGSSSGANVLTF.

The rearrangement links TRBV18 to TRBJ1-5; 7 bases agree with TRBD1. This CDR3 region has 17 residues. CDR1 and CDR2 from the germline V gene are KGHSH and LQKENI. V shed 3 bases, J shed 0 bases, and the junction held 8 bases outside the gene matches. In DNA, the CDR3 is TGTGCCAGCTCACCCGCAGGGGGATCGGATAGCAATCAGCCCCAGCATTTT. This encodes CASSPAGGSDSNQPQHF.

The chain links TRBV2 to TRBJ1-4; D gene ambiguous. The V gene's germline CDR1 is SNHLY and CDR2 FYNNEI. Trimming removed 8 bases from V and 0 bases from J, with 4 bases in between. This CDR3 is built from 12 residues. This chain's CDR3 is CASGATNEKLFF. In DNA, the CDR3 is TGTGCCAGCGGTGCAACTAATGAAAAACTGTTTTTT.

V and J are TRBV7-9 and TRBJ2-7; D is perhaps TRBD2 (7 bases). V lost 0 bases to trimming and J lost 7 bases, with 16 bases between them. There are 15 residues in the CDR3. Germline V gives CDR1 SEHNR, CDR2 FQNEAQ (reference sequence). CDR3 bases: TGTGCCAGCAGCTTAGCACTCGGGGGGCTCGTAGAGCAGTACTTC. Amino acid sequence: CASSLALGGLVEQYF.

In this sample, this clone turned up once. The chain links TRBV6-1 to TRBJ1-2; D remains unclear. Germline V lookup: CDR1 MNHNS, CDR2 SASEGT. The CDR3 contains 13 residues. Trimming cost V 3 bases and J 3 bases, with 8 bases left between them. The CDR3, as DNA: TGTGCCAGCAGTGATGCCGGACACTATGGCTACACCTTC. This encodes CASSDAGHYGYTF.

This chain uses TRBV20-1 with TRBJ2-1; 10 nucleotides align to TRBD2. This CDR3 is 15 amino acids long. The trim removed 3 bases at V and 6 bases at J, leaving 8 bases unmatched. In germline, CDR1 is DFQATT, CDR2 SNEGSKA (reference sequence). CDR3 protein: CSASPSGRAGNEQFF. In nucleotides, the CDR3 is TGCAGTGCTAGTCCGAGCGGGAGGGCCGGCAATGAGCAGTTCTTC.

This CDR3 is CASSYLSGSNYYEQYF. The CDR3 region has the DNA TGTGCCAGCAGTTACCTCAGCGGGAGCAACTACTACGAGCAGTACTTC. This chain links TRBV6-5 with TRBJ2-7, with TRBD2 identical over 8 bases. Losses at the gene ends were 2 bases for V and 3 bases for J; bases not matched to a gene: 9. The CDR3 covers 16 residues. The germline CDR1 and CDR2 sequences are MNHEY and SVGAGI.

V is TRBV19 and J is TRBJ2-1, with TRBD2 identical over 12 bases. Losses at the gene ends were 10 bases for V and 6 bases for J; bases not matched to a gene: 7. CDR3 length equals 14 residues. Germline CDR1 is LNHDA and CDR2 is SQIVND (reference sequence). The CDR3 here is CATKTSGSINEQFF. Written as DNA, the CDR3 is TGTGCCACCAAGACTAGCGGGAGTATCAATGAGCAGTTCTTC.

Of note for this clone: Other nucleotide sequences in the sample specify the same CDR3. The chain carries TRBV7-3 and TRBJ2-2, with no clear D. The CDR3 is 14 amino acids. CDR1 and CDR2 from the germline V gene are SGHTA and FQGTGA. Trimming stripped 2 bases from V and 1 base from J, with 5 bases between. CDR3 coding DNA: TGTGCCAGCAGCTTAGGACGGAACACCGGGGAGCTGTTTTTT. Encoded protein: CASSLGRNTGELFF.

This chain connects TRBV7-9 to TRBJ1-1; D unclear. The CDR3 has 11 residues. CDR1 and CDR2 (germline): SEHNR, FQNEAQ (reference sequence). V was pared by 5 bases and J by 2 bases, with 3 bases between. The CDR3 loop reads CASSANTEAFF. The CDR3 region has the DNA TGTGCCAGCAGCGCCAACACTGAAGCTTTCTTT. The entire variable domain, with the rest obtained from reference TRBV7-9 and TRBJ1-1, is as follows: DTGVSQNPRHKITKRGQNVTFRCDPISEHNRLYWYRQTLGQGPEFLTYFQNEAQLEKSRLLSDRFSAERPKGSFSTLEIQRTEQGDSAMYLCASSANTEAFFGQGTRLTVV.

The table lists this clone with a count of one. The chain couples TRBV18 to TRBJ2-7, with D hard to call. The V gene lost 3 bases and the J gene lost 6 bases, with 15 bases spanning the gap. Germline values: CDR1 KGHSH, CDR2 LQKENI. The CDR3 covers 14 residues. The CDR3 DNA is TGTGCCAGCTCACCGCGAGCGCTCTCTGGCGAGCAGTACTTC. It encodes CASSPRALSGEQYF.

The chain has TRBV27 and TRBJ1-2; 11 positions agree with TRBD1. The CDR3 loop spans 18 amino acids. Germline-derived CDR1 and CDR2 are MNHEY and SMNVEV (reference sequence). Losses at the gene ends were 0 bases for V and 2 bases for J; bases not matched to a gene: 8. The CDR3 DNA reads TGTGCCAGCAGTTTATCTCGCGGACAGGGGGCGCGAAACTATGGCTACACCTTC. This sequence encodes CASSLSRGQGARNYGYTF.

The chain carries TRBV7-9 and TRBJ1-2; 9 nucleotides align to TRBD1. The ends lost 4 bases at V and 1 base at J; junction bases unmatched: 10. Germline lookup yields CDR1 SEHNR and CDR2 FQNEAQ (reference sequence). CDR3 length equals 17 residues. The CDR3 nucleotides are TGTGCCAGCAGCTCCGCCGGGACAGGGAGATTTAACTATGGCTACACCTTC. This translates into CASSSAGTGRFNYGYTF.

The chain is built from TRBV5-1 and TRBJ1-1, with 7 bases identical to TRBD1. The germline V gene encodes CDR1 SGHRS and CDR2 YFSETQ. The trim removed 4 bases at V and 6 bases at J, leaving 3 bases unmatched. The CDR3 contains 12 residues. CDR3 sequence: CASSRGGSEAFF. The CDR3 DNA reads as TGCGCCAGCAGCAGAGGGGGCTCTGAAGCTTTCTTT. The complete variable domain, with remaining parts taken from reference TRBV5-1 and TRBJ1-1, reads KAGVTQTPRYLIKTRGQQVTLSCSPISGHRSVSWYQQTPGQGLQFLFEYFSETQRNKGNFPGRFSGRQFSNSRSEMNVSTLELGDSALYLCASSRGGSEAFFGQGTRLTVV.

The rearrangement uses TRBV18 and TRBJ1-3, with TRBD1 as a possible D gene (6 bases). Trimming removed 3 bases from V and 2 bases from J, with 17 bases in between. Germline CDR1 reads KGHSH; CDR2 reads LQKENI. This CDR3 spans 17 amino acids. CDR3 loop: CASSPIRDTKTGNTIYF. The CDR3, as DNA: TGTGCCAGCTCACCTATCCGGGACACCAAAACTGGAAACACCATATATTTT. The full variable domain, in which reference TRBV18 and TRBJ1-3 provide the parts outside the CDR3, is NAGVMQNPRHLVRRRGQEARLRCSPMKGHSHVYWYRQLPEEGLKFMVYLQKENIIDESGMPKERFSAEFPKEGPSILRIQQVVRGDSAAYFCASSPIRDTKTGNTIYFGEGSWLTVV.